This T cell receptor (beta chain) was observed in a study of cytomegalovirus exposure and HLA in healthy donors. After removal of 6 bases from V and 4 bases from J, the junction contained 7 bases not matched to a gene. The CDR3 is 15 residues long. Germline V lookup: CDR1 MNHEY, CDR2 SMNVEV (reference sequence). The data were produced by immunoSEQ multiplex PCR, yet TCRdb's version contains in-frame clones alone and is incomplete. The repertoire has under 300,000 clones, about 86% of them found once; the top ten carry 0.9% to 1.1%. About this clone: Its specificity is not known.

Study-wide results and caveats: Cytomegalovirus association was listed for approximately 160 TCR beta chains.

V is TRBV27 and J is TRBJ1-2; 11 bases align to TRBD1. This sequence was found in a woman aged 18-29 years in good health and CMV-seronegative. The sample was PBMCs. The chain's CDR3 is CASSFLGQGAYGYTF. The CDR3, as DNA: TGTGCCAGCAGCTTCCTCGGACAGGGGGCCTATGGCTACACCTTC.